Listed here is a single T cell receptor (beta chain). Its antigen remains unidentified. The sample comes from a study of cytomegalovirus exposure and HLA in healthy donors. General study findings and limits: The classifier reportedly diagnosed cytomegalovirus status with high sensitivity and specificity. In a later analysis, TCR beta V- and J-gene trimming was associated with a missense DCLRE1C variant. Earlier analysis found most TCR beta V segments productive about 90% or about 30% of the time. With DRB1 most and HLA-C fewest, TCR association rates differed between HLA loci in a later analysis.

Deletions cut 4 bases from V and 4 bases from J, with 8 bases between. This CDR3 is 12 amino acids long. Germline-derived CDR1 and CDR2 are MDHEN and SYDVKM. Researchers ran the PCR with 60 Vbeta and 13 Jbeta primers. The protocol was immunoSEQ multiplex PCR, while the TCRdb copy is restricted to in-frame clones and leaves out a portion. Of 140,000 to 150,000 clones in the sample, 82% were seen once. The chain employs TRBV28 and TRBJ2-7; no definite D call. Specimen: PBMCs. The TCR was taken from a woman aged 55-69 years in good health and CMV-seropositive. In DNA, the CDR3 is TGTGCCAGCAGTTCCCCTCTATACGAGCAGTACTTC. Residues: CASSSPLYEQYF.